This passage covers 17 T cell receptor beta chains from one sample sequenced in a study of blood T cell repertoires in COVID-19. Profiling relied on immunoSEQ multiplex PCR, and the TCRdb table lists in-frame clones only, not all of them. The table includes about 110,000 clones, roughly four fifths detected once. Sequences were obtained from peripheral blood. The receptor source for this set is a woman aged 55-69 years with acute or convalescent COVID-19.

The chain recombines TRBV19 with TRBJ2-3; a possible D gene is TRBD2 (5 bases). With 0 bases removed from V and 2 bases from J, the gap between germline ends came to 15 bases. CDR3 size: 17 residues. The germline gives CDR1 LNHDA, CDR2 SQIVND (reference sequence). CDR3 nucleotides: TGTGCCAGTAGTATAGACCTGGCGGCTAGCCTCACAGATACGCAGTATTTT. Translation: CASSIDLAASLTDTQYF.

This clone was seen once. The V and J genes are TRBV14 and TRBJ2-1; a weak D match, TRBD2 (6 bases). CDR1 and CDR2 (germline): SGHDN, FVKESK. The CDR3 is made up of 16 amino acids. Trimming pared 5 bases from V and 10 bases from J, leaving 24 bases between. Here the CDR3 reads CASSSSRTRPAGEQFF. CDR3 sequence (DNA): TGTGCCAGCAGCTCCTCCCGGACAAGACCCGCGGGGGAGCAGTTCTTC. Filled out from reference TRBV14 and TRBJ2-1, the complete variable domain reads EAGVTQFPSHSVIEKGQTVTLRCDPISGHDNLYWYRRVMGKEIKFLLHFVKESKQDESGMPNNRFLAERTGGTYSTLKVQPAELEDSGVYFCASSSSRTRPAGEQFFGPGTRLTVL.

The V call is TRBV7-2, the J call TRBJ1-3; D may be TRBD1 (5 bases). CDR3 length equals 14 residues. Germline V lookup: CDR1 SGHTA, CDR2 FQGNSA. V shed 5 bases and J shed 0 bases, with 8 bases lying between them. The CDR3 protein is CASSETASGNTIYF. The CDR3 DNA reads as TGTGCCAGCAGCGAGACAGCCTCTGGAAACACCATATATTTT.

The chain employs TRBV29-1 and TRBJ1-3; D gene ambiguous. V lost 8 bases to trimming and J lost 4 bases, with 9 bases between them. This CDR3 is 11 amino acids long. Germline CDR1 is SQVTM and CDR2 is ANQGSEA. The CDR3 DNA follows: TGCAGCTCCCTCGAGGGAAACACCATATATTTT. Protein product: CSSLEGNTIYF.

About this clone itself: A read error may be the cause here, since a much bigger clone is one base away. The sample has other DNA sequences that encode this CDR3 too. The chain has TRBV25-1 and TRBJ2-7; 10 bases fit TRBD2. The CDR3 runs 15 residues. The germline gives CDR1 MGHDK, CDR2 SYGVNS. The CDR3 protein is CASSESSGGTDEQYF. DNA of the CDR3: TGCGCCAGCAGTGAATCTAGCGGGGGAACAGACGAGCAGTACTTC.

The gene calls are TRBV7-9 and TRBJ1-4; D uncertain. Germline values: CDR1 SEHNR, CDR2 FQNEAQ (reference sequence). The CDR3 is 14 amino acids. With 5 bases removed from V and 0 bases from J, the gap between germline ends came to 7 bases. This CDR3 reads CASSLRATNEKLFF. The CDR3 nucleotides read TGTGCCAGCAGCCTCCGGGCAACTAATGAAAAACTGTTTTTT.

The chain couples TRBV7-9 to TRBJ1-1, with D hard to call. Germline assignment: CDR1 SEHNR and CDR2 FQNEAQ (reference sequence). This CDR3 has 13 amino acids. V was shortened by 3 bases and J by 6 bases, with 11 bases between the two germline ends. The CDR3 loop reads CASSLLHSPEAFF. DNA of the CDR3: TGTGCCAGCAGCTTGCTGCACTCTCCTGAAGCTTTCTTT.

The V gene is TRBV20-1, the J gene TRBJ1-4; maybe TRBD1 (5 bases). V was clipped by 3 bases and J by 2 bases, with 16 bases between them. This CDR3 comprises 16 residues. Germline CDR1 DFQATT, CDR2 SNEGSKA (reference sequence). CDR3 nucleotides: TGCAGTGCTAGTTCCTTCGGACAAGTGACTAATGAAAAACTGTTTTTT. Amino acid sequence: CSASSFGQVTNEKLFF.

The V call is TRBV18, the J call TRBJ2-6; tentatively, D is TRBD1 (6 bases). The CDR3 loop spans 16 amino acids. V lost 6 bases and J lost 0, with 12 bases in between. Per the germline V gene, CDR1 is KGHSH and CDR2 is LQKENI. The CDR3 loop reads CASSPQGGSGANVLTF. CDR3 DNA: TGTGCCAGCTCTCCGCAAGGGGGCTCTGGGGCCAACGTCCTGACTTTC.

This sequence joins TRBV3-1 (or the pseudogene TRBV3-2) and TRBJ2-5; a possible D gene is TRBD2 (6 bases). Germline CDR1 and CDR2: LGHDT and YNNKEL (reference sequence). Trimming took off 1 base at V and 5 bases at J, with 11 bases between the two ends. There are 14 residues in the CDR3. For the CDR3, the DNA is TGTGCCAGCAGCCAAGTACAGGACTACGAGACCCAGTACTTC. Its protein is CASSQVQDYETQYF.

Details on this clone: Relative to the germline gene, one junction end is altered; a read error may explain this. V and J are TRBV18 and TRBJ2-1, with D uncertain. Per the germline V gene, CDR1 is KGHSH and CDR2 is LQKENI. This CDR3 is built from 15 residues. The CDR3 loop reads CASSERLISYNEQFF. The CDR3 region has the DNA TGTGCTAGCTCAGAGAGGCTAATCTCCTACAATGAGCAGTTCTTC.

The V and J genes are TRBV28 and TRBJ2-7, with TRBD1 as a possible D gene (5 bases). V lost 1 base, J lost 8 bases, and 9 bases lay in between. Germline CDR1 MDHEN, CDR2 SYDVKM. The CDR3 is 12 amino acids. Here the CDR3 DNA reads TGTGCCAGCAGTTTATCCTTGGGGCAGCAGTACTTC. It encodes CASSLSLGQQYF.

This clone was counted once. V is TRBV27 and J is TRBJ1-1; D is perhaps TRBD1 (5 bases). The CDR3 contains 13 residues. From germline, CDR1 is MNHEY and CDR2 SMNVEV (reference sequence). V gave up 6 bases and J gave up 9 bases, with 17 bases separating them. This CDR3 reads CASSRNSGDQAFF. In DNA form, the CDR3 reads TGTGCCAGCAGCCGTAACTCGGGGGACCAAGCTTTCTTT.

The chain carries TRBV3-1 (or the pseudogene TRBV3-2) and TRBJ2-4; D uncertain. The CDR3 spans 14 residues. V shed 0 bases and J shed 9 bases, with 12 bases lying between them. Germline values: CDR1 LGHDT, CDR2 YNNKEL (reference sequence). CDR3 DNA: TGTGCCAGCAGCCAAGAGAGTCGGCGAGGCATTCAGTACTTC. Translating it yields CASSQESRRGIQYF.

In the case of this clone: An end of the junction does not agree with germline; a read error may underlie this. J is TRBJ2-3 and V is TRBV13, with TRBD2 matching over 9 bases. CDR1 and CDR2 from the germline V gene are PRHDT and FYEKMQ (reference sequence). The CDR3 sequence is 15 residues long. CDR3 bases: TGTGCCAGCACCTTAGCGGGGGTTGATACAGATACGCAGTATTTT. Its protein product is CASTLAGVDTDTQYF.

V is TRBV27 and J is TRBJ2-1, with D perhaps TRBD2 (6 bases). Trimming left V 5 bases short and J 7 bases short, with 15 bases between. Germline V gene data show CDR1 as MNHEY and CDR2 as SMNVEV (reference sequence). The CDR3 extends over 14 amino acids. The CDR3 loop reads CASSGTGLANEQFF. CDR3 nucleotide sequence: TGTGCCAGCAGTGGGACGGGACTCGCAAATGAGCAGTTCTTC.

This clone was found once. This chain links TRBV5-4 with TRBJ1-5, with 8 bases identical to TRBD1. The CDR3 covers 18 residues. V was pared by 0 bases and J by 1 base, with 9 bases of the junction left unmatched. The germline CDR1 and CDR2 sequences are SGHNT and YYREEE (reference sequence). In nucleotides, the CDR3 is TGTGCCAGCAGCTTGGACGGCAGGGGGCTCGCCAGCAATCAGCCCCAGCATTTT. Protein: CASSLDGRGLASNQPQHF.